The 5 T cell receptor beta chains below were found in one sample sequenced in a study of cytomegalovirus exposure and HLA in healthy donors. It was with 60 Vbeta and 13 Jbeta primers that the PCR ran. TCRdb's copy holds only in-frame clones and misses some; the assay was immunoSEQ multiplex PCR. Seen here are some 150,000 clones, 80% observed once, and the top ten hold about 9.5%. Source material: PBMCs. The source is a young man in good health and CMV-seropositive.

CDR3 nucleotide sequence: TGTGCCAGCAGTGGGACAGGGGACCATCAGCCCCAGCATTTT. Encoded protein: CASSGTGDHQPQHF. The genes are TRBV27 and TRBJ1-5, with 10 bases lining up with TRBD1. The germline V gene has CDR1 MNHEY and CDR2 SMNVEV (reference sequence). This CDR3 is 14 amino acids long. V lost 5 bases and J lost 5; bases outside the gene matches: 3.

This rearrangement joins TRBV2 to TRBJ2-3, with no clear D. The CDR3 covers 15 residues. Germline CDR1 SNHLY, CDR2 FYNNEI. V gave up 4 bases and J gave up 2 bases, with 13 bases separating them. The CDR3 DNA is TGTGCCAGCAGTGTTAACTACATAACCACAGATACGCAGTATTTT. Its translation: CASSVNYITTDTQYF.

The V and J genes are TRBV2 and TRBJ1-1; D unresolved. Per germline, CDR1 SNHLY and CDR2 FYNNEI. Trimming shortened V by 3 bases and J by 10 bases, and 15 bases separated the two germline ends. There are 13 residues in the CDR3. The CDR3, as DNA: TGTGCCAGCAGTGAGCAGAACGGGATAACAGCTTTCTTT. Residues: CASSEQNGITAFF. Combining the CDR3 with reference TRBV2 and TRBJ1-1 gives the whole variable domain EPEVTQTPSHQVTQMGQEVILRCVPISNHLYFYWYRQILGQKVEFLVSFYNNEISEKSEIFDDQFSVERPDGSNFTLKIRSTKLEDSAMYFCASSEQNGITAFFGQGTRLTVV.

This chain uses TRBV5-4 with TRBJ2-7; a possible D gene is TRBD1 (5 bases). This CDR3 region has 13 residues. V lost 4 bases to trimming and J lost 7 bases, with 15 bases between them. The V gene's germline CDR1 is SGHNT and CDR2 YYREEE (reference sequence). The CDR3 is CASSTSRAGEQYF. The CDR3 DNA reads TGTGCCAGCAGCACGAGCAGGGCTGGGGAGCAGTACTTC.

This clone appeared a single time. This chain links TRBV5-4 with TRBJ1-1; D is possibly TRBD1 (5 bases). Germline lookup yields CDR1 SGHNT and CDR2 YYREEE (reference sequence). Trimming pared 2 bases from V and 3 bases from J, leaving 17 bases between. The CDR3 runs 16 residues. This CDR3 is CASSFGRGSRYTEAFF. In DNA, the CDR3 is TGTGCCAGCAGCTTTGGACGGGGGAGTAGATACACTGAAGCTTTCTTT.